These T cell receptor beta chains were read from a single sample in a study of shared clonotypes between healthy human individuals. Repertoires were generated with immunoSEQ multiplex PCR, while TCRdb's copy carries only in-frame clones and drops some. Among roughly 2 million clones listed, 90% to 95% were seen once. The specimen sequenced was naive CD4+ T cells sorted from blood. The receptors stem from a man in his late teens or twenties in good health. Each CDR3 is given with its conserved first and last residue. The order of the fields is V gene, CDR3 protein.

V gene: TRBV6-5
CDR3 protein: CASSLGTGANSPLHF

V gene: TRBV5-1
CDR3 protein: CASSRTRSGNEKLFF

V gene: TRBV7-2
CDR3 protein: CASSLMLQGEANEKLFF

V gene: TRBV5-6
CDR3 protein: CASSARLYEQYF

V gene: TRBV28
CDR3 protein: CASSSPGTAYGYTF

V gene: TRBV7-9
CDR3 protein: CASSLASGGLTGNTIYF

V gene: TRBV18
CDR3 protein: CASSLGQTEKLFF

V gene: TRBV6-1
CDR3 protein: CASSPSSLSGEKLFF

V gene: TRBV15
CDR3 protein: CATSRGVLLYEQYF

V gene: TRBV30
CDR3 protein: CACRGEGEQYF

V gene: TRBV6-5
CDR3 protein: CASSSPNGNTIYF

V gene: TRBV7-2
CDR3 protein: CASSPGPYATGELFF